This T cell receptor (beta chain) came from a study of blood T cell repertoires in COVID-19. Study context: Samples came from the United States, Italy and Spain, spanning acute and convalescent COVID-19.

In its sample, this clone was seen a few times. Germline trimming cut 11 bases from V and 7 bases from J; bases unmatched to any gene: 8. CDR1 is MDHEN and CDR2 is SYDVKM in the germline V gene. This CDR3 contains 13 residues. Profiled with immunoSEQ multiplex PCR; TCRdb holds only in-frame clones, not every one. The sample lists about 360,000 clones, 80% to 90% occurring once. The chain recombines TRBV28 with TRBJ1-4; TRBD1 matches at 9 bases. The sample was peripheral blood. The TCR originated in a man under 40 with active or convalescent COVID-19. DNA of the CDR3: TGTGCCGGTCAACAGGGGGCGGGTGAAAAACTGTTTTTT. Translation gives CAGQQGAGEKLFF.